Listed below are T cell receptor beta chains from one sample, sequenced in a study of T-cell memory formation after mild COVID-19. One entry per CDR3 protein, called by TCRdb with MiXCR from the 5' RACE reads. Among fewer than 600,000 distinct CDR3 sequences, about 22% were seen once, and the ten largest hold about 8.4%. Sequencing used PBMCs or a T cell subset sorted from them (not recorded which). All receptors derive from an adult woman who had mild COVID-19 (a few samples of this study predate the infection). Cell type and time point are not known. Each CDR3 is given with its conserved first and last residue. The order of the fields is J gene, V gene, D gene, CDR3 length, clone size, CDR3 DNA, CDR3 protein. A D gene is named only where the DNA matches it firmly. Expanded clones are given a class, and other clones once, few, many or no size at all.

TRBJ2-7 | TRBV20-1 | NA | 12 | NA | TGCAGTGCTGCCGGGACAAGCTACGAGCAGTACTTC | CSAAGTSYEQYF
TRBJ2-7 | TRBV2 | NA | 14 | few | TGTGCCAGCAGGGCCCGGCCCCTGGTCTACGAGCAGTACTTC | CASRARPLVYEQYF
TRBJ1-2 | TRBV6-5 | TRBD1 | 15 | NA | TGTGCCAGCAGTCCCAGGGGGTCCTCGAGTCGTGGCTACACCTTC | CASSPRGSSSRGYTF
TRBJ2-3 | TRBV7-8 | TRBD2 | 16 | few | TGTGCCAGCAGCTTGGTCCTAGCGGGCCCGACAGATACGCAGTATTTT | CASSLVLAGPTDTQYF
TRBJ2-2 | TRBV24-1 | TRBD1 | 17 | few | TGTGCCACCAGTGATTCATCACGGGACAGAAACACCGGGGAGCTGTTTTTT | CATSDSSRDRNTGELFF
TRBJ2-7 | TRBV7-9 | TRBD2 | 14 | NA | TGTGCCAGCAGCGCGGGGGTCCCGCGGGAGGAGCAGTACTTC | CASSAGVPREEQYF
TRBJ1-5 | TRBV7-8 | NA | 15 | NA | TGTGCCAGCAGCTACCGCAGGGACTTCAATCAGCCCCAGCATTTT | CASSYRRDFNQPQHF
TRBJ2-1 | TRBV12-3/TRBV12-4 | TRBD1 | 15 | once | TGTGCCAGCAGCCCTACAGGGGCTAGGTACAATGAGCAGTTCTTC | CASSPTGARYNEQFF
TRBJ2-4 | TRBV5-4 | NA | 15 | few | TGTGCCAGCAGCTTGGCCGGGCACGGTCGGAACATTCAGTACTTC | CASSLAGHGRNIQYF
TRBJ2-7 | TRBV28 | TRBD2 | 15 | few | TGTGCCAGCAATCCCGGACTAGCCCCCCTCTACGAGCAGTACTTC | CASNPGLAPLYEQYF
TRBJ2-3 | TRBV7-9 | NA | 12 | NA | TGTGCCAGCAGTCAGGGCGTCGATACGCAGTATTTT | CASSQGVDTQYF
TRBJ1-2 | TRBV2 | NA | 14 | few | TGTGCCAGCAGTGGGAACAGCTTTAACTATGGCTACACCTTC | CASSGNSFNYGYTF
TRBJ1-2 | TRBV6-5 | TRBD1 | 13 | NA | TGTGCCAGCAGTCGCGTTACAGGGGTCGGCTACACCTTC | CASSRVTGVGYTF
TRBJ2-5 | TRBV12-3/TRBV12-4 | NA | 14 | NA | TGTGCCAGCAGTTTCCGCAGAGGGCACGGGTCCCAGTACTTC | CASSFRRGHGSQYF
TRBJ2-7 | TRBV13 | NA | 15 | NA | TGTGCCAGCAGCTCGATGGGGGAACTCTCCTACGAGCAGTACTTC | CASSSMGELSYEQYF
TRBJ2-5 | TRBV5-1 | TRBD2 | 16 | few | TGCGCCAGCAGCTTGCCGAGGGGCGGGAGCCAAGAGACCCAGTACTTC | CASSLPRGGSQETQYF
TRBJ1-2 | TRBV12-3/TRBV12-4 | NA | 13 | NA | TGTGCCAGCAGTTGGTCGGGAGGGAACGGCTACACCTTC | CASSWSGGNGYTF
TRBJ2-6 | TRBV28 | NA | 16 | NA | TGTGCCAGCACTCCGGGCCAATTCTCTGGGGCCAACGTCCTGACTTTC | CASTPGQFSGANVLTF
TRBJ2-7 | TRBV12-3/TRBV12-4 | NA | 13 | NA | TGTGCCAGCAGTTTAAGGCCAACCTACGAGCAGTACTTC | CASSLRPTYEQYF
TRBJ1-6 | TRBV6-5 | NA | 14 | NA | TGTGCCAGCAGTCTGAGCGGGGTTAATTCACCCCTCCACTTT | CASSLSGVNSPLHF
TRBJ2-2 | TRBV20-1 | TRBD2 | 15 | few | TGCAGTGCAAGGACTAGCGGGACGTCTACCGGGGAGCTGTTTTTT | CSARTSGTSTGELFF
TRBJ2-1 | TRBV19 | NA | 13 | NA | TGTGCCAGTAGTTCGGACGGTTACAATGAGCAGTTCTTC | CASSSDGYNEQFF
TRBJ1-2 | TRBV27 | NA | 13 | NA | TGTGCCAGCAGTTTATATCGGAGGGGTGGCTACACCTTC | CASSLYRRGGYTF
TRBJ2-2 | TRBV12-3/TRBV12-4 | TRBD1 | 16 | few | TGTGCCAGCAGTTCTGGCCGGACAGGGGTGTCGGGGGAGCTGTTTTTT | CASSSGRTGVSGELFF
TRBJ2-7 | TRBV6-2/TRBV6-3 | NA | 11 | few | TGTGCCAGCAGCGACTGGGTGGAGCAGTACTTC | CASSDWVEQYF
TRBJ1-2 | TRBV6-1 | NA | 13 | few | TGTGCCAGCAGTGAAAACAGGGTAGGAGGCTACACCTTC | CASSENRVGGYTF
TRBJ1-1 | TRBV12-3/TRBV12-4 | TRBD1 | 12 | NA | TGTGCCAGCAGTTCGTTACAGGGGGCCGCTTTCTTT | CASSSLQGAAFF
TRBJ1-2 | TRBV12-3/TRBV12-4 | TRBD1 | 14 | NA | TGTGCCAGCAGTTTCAGGGGGTCGAGGGATGGCTACACCTTC | CASSFRGSRDGYTF
TRBJ2-3 | TRBV12-3/TRBV12-4 | NA | 15 | NA | TGTGCCAGCAGTTTCGCGGCGGGTCCCACAGATACGCAGTATTTT | CASSFAAGPTDTQYF
TRBJ1-5 | TRBV7-2 | NA | 14 | few | TGTGCCAGCAGCTTACAGGTCTCGGGTCAGCCCCAGCATTTT | CASSLQVSGQPQHF
TRBJ2-3 | TRBV12-3/TRBV12-4 | NA | 12 | few | TGTGCCAGCAGTTTATCTGCGGGTACGCAGTATTTT | CASSLSAGTQYF
TRBJ1-1 | TRBV12-3/TRBV12-4 | NA | 13 | few | TGTGCCAGCAACCTCTTGGGAGGCACTGAAGCTTTCTTT | CASNLLGGTEAFF
TRBJ2-3 | TRBV5-5 | TRBD1 | 16 | few | TGTGCCAGCAGCTTGGGGGGGACAGATTACACAGATACGCAGTATTTT | CASSLGGTDYTDTQYF
TRBJ2-7 | TRBV20-1 | TRBD1 | 13 | NA | TGCAGTGCTAGAGACCCGACAGGGCCCGAGCAGTACTTC | CSARDPTGPEQYF
TRBJ2-1 | TRBV4-3 | NA | 16 | NA | TGCGCCAGCAGCCCTGACTTTAAGGGCTCCTACAATGAGCAGTTCTTC | CASSPDFKGSYNEQFF
TRBJ2-3 | TRBV13 | NA | 13 | few | TGTGCCAGCAGCGCCGGCTACACAGATACGCAGTATTTT | CASSAGYTDTQYF
TRBJ1-1 | TRBV9 | NA | 15 | NA | TGTGCCAGCAGCGGCCCCCCCGGGGCGAACACTGAAGCTTTCTTT | CASSGPPGANTEAFF
TRBJ1-1 | TRBV29-1 | NA | 14 | NA | TGCAGCGTTGATTATGGGGGTGCGAACACTGAAGCTTTCTTT | CSVDYGGANTEAFF
TRBJ1-1 | TRBV9 | NA | 15 | NA | TGTGCCAGCAGCGTAGGTTCGCGCTTCGGCACTGAAGCTTTCTTT | CASSVGSRFGTEAFF
TRBJ1-1 | TRBV7-2 | NA | 15 | NA | TGTGCCAGCAGCTACCGTGGGCCGGGGAACACTGAAGCTTTCTTT | CASSYRGPGNTEAFF
TRBJ1-1 | TRBV6-6 | NA | 12 | NA | TGTGCCAGCATTCAGGGGTTCGGTGAAGCTTTCTTT | CASIQGFGEAFF
TRBJ2-7 | TRBV3-1 | NA | 14 | few | TGTGCCAGCAGCCGCACCGCTCCGGCGGGCGAGCAGTACTTC | CASSRTAPAGEQYF
TRBJ1-2 | TRBV20-1 | NA | 12 | NA | TGCAGTGCTAGGTCGGGGTCCTATGGCTACACCTTC | CSARSGSYGYTF
TRBJ2-4 | TRBV6-5 | NA | 16 | NA | TGTGCCAGCAGCACCGGACTTAACTACCTTAAAAACATTCAGTACTTC | CASSTGLNYLKNIQYF
TRBJ2-2 | TRBV7-8 | NA | 17 | NA | TGTGCCAGCAGCTTAGCCACAGGCCCAAGGGGTCCCGGGGAGCTGTTTTTT | CASSLATGPRGPGELFF
TRBJ2-2 | TRBV4-3 | NA | 17 | NA | TGCGCCAGCAGCCAAGAGCTAGAGGGGGTCGGCACCGGGGAGCTGTTTTTT | CASSQELEGVGTGELFF
TRBJ2-5 | TRBV12-3/TRBV12-4 | NA | 12 | NA | TGTGCCAGCAGCCAGACCCTGTTGACCCAGTACTTC | CASSQTLLTQYF
TRBJ1-6 | TRBV27 | NA | 15 | NA | TGTGCCAGCAGTTTATTGGCAGGCAATAATTCACCCCTCCACTTT | CASSLLAGNNSPLHF
TRBJ2-3 | TRBV12-3/TRBV12-4 | TRBD2 | 15 | few | TGTGCCAGCAGCTTCAGCGGGGGGACCGGGGATACGCAGTATTTT | CASSFSGGTGDTQYF
TRBJ2-3 | TRBV18 | NA | 17 | NA | TGTGCCAGCTCACCGCCCCTTAGGTTCGAAAAGGCAGATACGCAGTATTTT | CASSPPLRFEKADTQYF
TRBJ2-7 | TRBV6-5 | NA | 15 | few | TGTGCCAGCACTCCGGTGGCGGATCACTCCTACGAGCAGTACTTC | CASTPVADHSYEQYF
TRBJ2-2 | TRBV29-1 | NA | 14 | once | TGCAGCGTTCTGAACAGGGCGGACACCGGGGAGCTGTTTTTT | CSVLNRADTGELFF
TRBJ1-3 | TRBV6-5 | NA | 17 | NA | TGTGCCAGCAGCTACACGGGGCGGGGGGCCTCTGGAAACACCATATATTTT | CASSYTGRGASGNTIYF
TRBJ1-3 | TRBV5-1 | NA | 13 | NA | TGCGCCAGCAGCTTGGGCGCCTGGGACACCATATATTTT | CASSLGAWDTIYF
TRBJ2-5 | TRBV27 | TRBD2 | 15 | few | TGTGCCAGCAGTTTAGCGGGAGGTTACGGAGAGACCCAGTACTTC | CASSLAGGYGETQYF
TRBJ2-7 | TRBV4-1 | NA | 17 | NA | TGCGCCAGCAGCCAAGTTCTGGCAGGCCTGAGCGGCTACGAGCAGTACTTC | CASSQVLAGLSGYEQYF